This T cell receptor (beta chain) was captured by sequencing in a study of monozygotic twins with cystic fibrosis. TCRdb's copy holds only in-frame clones and misses some; the assay was immunoSEQ multiplex PCR. Counted here are about 39,000 clones, just over 90% occurring once; the ten biggest clones make up 0.15% to 0.2%. Note on this clone: Antigen: not known.

Study-wide findings and caveats: In this small cohort, shared CDR3 numbers showed no association with age, concordance or disease severity. The repertoire was suggested to be naive-dominated, clonality median around 0.01. In 13 of 16 pairs, V gene usage was closest to the co-twin's.

This TCR was sampled from a boy between 2 and 10 years old with cystic fibrosis. Sequenced sample: blood.

As DNA, the CDR3 is TGTGCCAGCTCGTTGGGGAGCCAAAATGAGCAGTTCTTC. This translates into CASSLGSQNEQFF. This chain uses TRBV6-1 with TRBJ2-1, with D possibly matching TRBD2 (5 bases). This CDR3 is built from 13 residues. Germline CDR1 MNHNS, CDR2 SASEGT. V was pared by 8 bases and J by 7 bases, with 15 bases between.